The rows below give T cell receptor beta chains drawn from one sample of a study of CD8 T cells in ankylosing spondylitis. Using its own MiXCR run on the 5' RACE reads, TCRdb lists one record per CDR3 protein. The profile shows roughly 700,000 distinct CDR3 sequences, around 17% of them singletons. The specimen was blood, either unsorted or a sorted T cell fraction (not recorded which). Source of these receptors: a male donor with ankylosing spondylitis. The CDR3 runs from the conserved cysteine through the conserved F or W. Clone size appears in some rows only: once, few, many, or a class for an expanded clone.

v_call: TRBV11-2
clone_size: few
j_call: TRBJ1-6
cdr3_aa: CASSFRRPAGESSYNSPLHF

v_call: TRBV4-1
clone_size: NA
j_call: TRBJ2-3
cdr3_aa: CASSQVRAGRLPDTQYF

v_call: TRBV5-1
clone_size: many
j_call: TRBJ1-1
cdr3_aa: CASTQDQGRTEAFF

v_call: TRBV29-1
clone_size: few
j_call: TRBJ2-1
cdr3_aa: CSVEGLAGDLDTYNEQFF

v_call: TRBV10-3
clone_size: NA
j_call: TRBJ2-5
cdr3_aa: CAISGQPQETQYF

v_call: TRBV5-1
clone_size: few
j_call: TRBJ2-7
cdr3_aa: CASSLVGEGYEQYF

v_call: TRBV12-3/TRBV12-4
clone_size: few
j_call: TRBJ2-1
cdr3_aa: CASGVYNEQFF

v_call: TRBV12-3/TRBV12-4
clone_size: NA
j_call: TRBJ1-1
cdr3_aa: CASKARREAFF

v_call: TRBV12-3/TRBV12-4
clone_size: NA
j_call: TRBJ2-7
cdr3_aa: CASSLSTDYEQYF

v_call: TRBV18
clone_size: NA
j_call: TRBJ2-7
cdr3_aa: CASSPFRDSYEQYF

v_call: TRBV12-3/TRBV12-4
clone_size: many
j_call: TRBJ2-3
cdr3_aa: CASSLGSGRTDTQYF

v_call: TRBV10-3
clone_size: NA
j_call: TRBJ2-6
cdr3_aa: CAISPPMSGANVLTF

v_call: TRBV7-1
clone_size: once
j_call: TRBJ2-1
cdr3_aa: CASSSPRSGLAGGSSYNEQFF